The T cell receptor beta chain under discussion was sequenced for a study of regulatory T cells in long-lasting Graves disease. Overall study results and limits: Under persistent disease, TRBV28, TRBJ1-2 and TRBJ2-5 were used preferentially. Sampling was limited to peripheral blood rather than thyroid tissue.

The CDR3 totals 15 residues. Germline V gene data show CDR1 as LNHDA and CDR2 as SQIVND (reference sequence). V lost 7 bases, J lost 2 bases, and 6 bases stayed unmatched. In the case of this clonotype: Its antigen is as yet unknown.

Combining iRepertoire HTBI primers with Arm-PCR of CDR3 regions, the authors built TCR beta libraries. TCRdb re-called the multiplex PCR reads with MiXCR, one entry per CDR3 protein. The repertoire has fewer than 400,000 distinct CDR3 sequences, around 21% of them found once; the top ten carry roughly 20%. Time point of the sample: persistent/refractory GD, antithyroid drugs over 5 years with positive TRAb. Extracted RNA from PBMCs served as the source of the TCR library. Guidelines of the American Thyroid Association were used to diagnose Graves' disease. EDTA tubes held roughly 8.1 milliliters of peripheral blood from each patient.

Sequencing was performed on peripheral blood mononuclear cells (PBMCs), taken when the disease was refractory, from a patient treated with antithyroid drugs. This clonotype was obtained from a female donor with Graves disease. The chain employs TRBV19 and TRBJ2-5, with 11 nucleotides matching TRBD2. CDR3 loop: CASNKIAGGQETQYF. CDR3 bases: TGTGCCAGTAACAAGATAGCGGGAGGGCAAGAGACCCAGTACTTC. Using reference TRBV19 and TRBJ2-5 for the parts outside the CDR3, the full variable domain is DGGITQSPKYLFRKEGQNVTLSCEQNLNHDAMYWYRQDPGQGLRLIYYSQIVNDFQKGDIAEGYSVSREKKESFPLTVTSAQKNPTAFYLCASNKIAGGQETQYFGPGTRLLVL.